Each of the 16 T cell receptor beta chains below was sequenced from the same sample in a study of T cell responses to AZD1222 COVID-19 vaccine. Clones were read by immunoSEQ multiplex PCR, and TCRdb kept only the in-frame ones, dropping some. The table includes 150,000 to 200,000 clones, roughly nine tenths detected once. The sample was peripheral blood, taken 28 days after the second AZD1222 dose. Receptors originate from an adult who received the AZD1222 COVID-19 vaccine.

This clone came up a few times. V and J are TRBV2 and TRBJ1-2, with unresolved D. The CDR3 is 10 residues long. Per the germline V gene, CDR1 is SNHLY and CDR2 is FYNNEI. With 5 bases removed from V and 8 bases from J, the gap between germline ends came to 6 bases. Written as DNA, the CDR3 is TGTGCCAGCAGTACGGTGGGCTACACCTTC. Its translation is CASSTVGYTF.

The V and J genes are TRBV20-1 and TRBJ2-1; no clear D gene. Trimming removed 3 bases at V and 0 bases at J, with 12 bases between. Germline CDR1 and CDR2: DFQATT and SNEGSKA (reference sequence). This CDR3 contains 15 residues. The CDR3 region is CSASPEESSYNEQFF. CDR3 DNA sequence: TGCAGTGCTAGTCCTGAGGAGAGCTCCTACAATGAGCAGTTCTTC.

V gene TRBV9 combines with J gene TRBJ1-6; D call uncertain. The CDR3 runs 15 residues. CDR1 and CDR2 from the germline V gene are SGDLS and YYNGEE. The V and J ends lost 0 bases and 2 bases respectively, with 6 bases between them. CDR3 bases: TGTGCCAGCAGCGTAGGGCAGCCCTATAATTCACCCCTCCACTTT. As protein: CASSVGQPYNSPLHF.

The genes are TRBV2 and TRBJ1-2, with 12 bases lining up with TRBD1. Per the germline V gene, CDR1 is SNHLY and CDR2 is FYNNEI. V shed 8 bases, J shed 7 bases, and the junction held 14 bases outside the gene matches. This CDR3 region has 16 residues. The CDR3 reads CASAITPGQGAAGYTF. DNA of the CDR3: TGTGCCAGCGCCATTACCCCGGGACAGGGGGCAGCTGGCTACACCTTC. The whole variable domain, remainder taken from reference TRBV2 and TRBJ1-2, is EPEVTQTPSHQVTQMGQEVILRCVPISNHLYFYWYRQILGQKVEFLVSFYNNEISEKSEIFDDQFSVERPDGSNFTLKIRSTKLEDSAMYFCASAITPGQGAAGYTFGSGTRLTVV.

J is TRBJ1-1 and V is TRBV6-5; TRBD1 matches 7 bases. CDR3 length: 15 amino acids. Germline CDR1 reads MNHEY; CDR2 reads SVGAGI. The V segment lost 2 bases and the J segment 4 bases; nucleotides outside the gene matches: 7. The CDR3 protein is CASSYPTGSSTEAFF. CDR3 DNA: TGTGCCAGCAGTTACCCGACAGGGAGTTCCACTGAAGCTTTCTTT.

The rearrangement uses TRBV2 and TRBJ1-3; 8 bases align to TRBD1. The CDR3 runs to 16 residues. Germline V gene data show CDR1 as SNHLY and CDR2 as FYNNEI. With V trimmed by 5 bases and J by 2 bases, 8 bases remained unmatched. CDR3 loop: CASSTLRTGTGNTIYF. The CDR3 region has the DNA TGTGCCAGCAGTACTCTAAGGACAGGGACTGGAAACACCATATATTTT.

The DNA of the CDR3 is TGTGCCAGCAGCCAAGATGTTGGAGCGGGGGGCGGAGGTACGCAGTATTTT. Amino acids: CASSQDVGAGGGGTQYF. The rearrangement joins TRBV3-1 (or the pseudogene TRBV3-2) to TRBJ2-3; TRBD2 matches at 9 bases. The V segment lost 0 bases and the J segment 8 bases; nucleotides outside the gene matches: 12. Germline values: CDR1 LGHDT, CDR2 YNNKEL (reference sequence). CDR3 length: 17 residues.

Here the CDR3 reads CAVHPGLNQPQHF. Here the CDR3 DNA reads TGTGCCGTCCACCCGGGACTCAATCAGCCCCAGCATTTT. The chain employs TRBV10-3 and TRBJ1-5; perhaps TRBD1 as D (5 bases). Germline loops: CDR1 ENHRY, CDR2 SYGVKD. CDR3 length: 13 amino acids. The V end was cut by 11 bases, the J end by 3 bases, with 14 bases between.

V and J are TRBV19 and TRBJ1-6; D gene unclear. V dropped 5 bases and J dropped 4 bases, with 12 bases sitting between them. This CDR3 is built from 15 residues. Germline values: CDR1 LNHDA, CDR2 SQIVND (reference sequence). The CDR3 DNA follows: TGTGCCAGTAGTCTCACCGGGATATATAATTCACCCCTCCACTTT. It codes for CASSLTGIYNSPLHF.

This rearrangement joins TRBV4-3 to TRBJ2-1, with D maybe TRBD2 (5 bases). Germline CDR1 and CDR2: LGHNA and YSLEER. V gave up 0 bases and J gave up 7 bases, with 28 bases separating them. The CDR3 covers 20 residues. The CDR3 loop reads CASSQEVSVPTSIKANEQFF. CDR3 nucleotide sequence: TGCGCCAGCAGCCAAGAGGTAAGCGTCCCCACTAGTATAAAGGCTAATGAGCAGTTCTTC.

V is TRBV7-8 and J is TRBJ2-4; 7 bases fit TRBD1. The germline V gene encodes CDR1 SGHVS and CDR2 FQNEAQ. The CDR3 covers 15 residues. Trimming at V came to 3 bases and at J to 6 bases, leaving 8 bases not matched to a gene. The CDR3 loop is CASSLAGTDLNIQYF. For the CDR3, the DNA is TGTGCCAGCAGCTTGGCCGGGACAGACCTAAACATTCAGTACTTC.

The J gene is TRBJ2-5, the V gene TRBV7-9, with D possibly matching TRBD2 (5 bases). V was trimmed by 3 bases and J by 1 base, leaving 9 bases between them. CDR3 length equals 14 residues. Germline V gene sequence: CDR1 SEHNR, CDR2 FQNEAQ (reference sequence). CDR3 amino acids: CASSFPRAQETQYF. In DNA form, the CDR3 reads TGTGCCAGCAGCTTCCCGCGGGCCCAAGAGACCCAGTACTTC.

A single count supports this clone. The chain uses TRBV6-1 and TRBJ1-6, with D uncertain. Trimming left V 2 bases short and J 6 bases short, with 5 bases between. Germline values: CDR1 MNHNS, CDR2 SASEGT. The CDR3 runs 13 residues. The CDR3 DNA reads as TGTGCCAGCAGTGAAAGCATTAATTCACCCCTCCACTTT. Protein: CASSESINSPLHF.

V and J are TRBV29-1 and TRBJ2-7; TRBD1 or TRBD2 may be the D gene (7 bases each). The germline CDR1 and CDR2 sequences are SQVTM and ANQGSEA. This CDR3 contains 14 residues. Trimming took 6 bases from V and 3 from J, leaving 18 bases between them. The CDR3 DNA reads as TGCAGCGTAGCAGGGGGGGCGGGGATCTACGAGCAGTACTTC. Its translation is CSVAGGAGIYEQYF.

The V gene is TRBV4-1, the J gene TRBJ2-3; 11 nucleotides line up with TRBD2. This CDR3 is 20 amino acids long. Germline V lookup: CDR1 MGHRA, CDR2 YSYEKL. V was pared by 0 bases and J by 2 bases, with 13 bases of the junction left unmatched. DNA for the CDR3: TGCGCCAGCAGCCAAGATCGAGCTAGCGGGGGGCTCGATGACACAGATACGCAGTATTTT. This encodes CASSQDRASGGLDDTDTQYF.

J is TRBJ1-1 and V is TRBV11-2; 8 bases line up with TRBD1. The J segment lost 5 bases and the V segment lost 5 bases, leaving 7 bases of the junction unmatched. CDR3 length: 14 residues. Germline CDR1 reads SGHAT; CDR2 reads FQNNGV. DNA of the CDR3: TGTGCCAGCAGCACGCAGGGGGCGCGGACTGAAGCTTTCTTT. Amino acid sequence: CASSTQGARTEAFF.